This T cell receptor (beta chain) was found in a study of CXCR3-negative and CXCR3-positive naive CD8 T cells. Remarks on this clonotype: Antigen: not known.

This CDR3 has 17 amino acids. CDR1 is SGHVS, CDR2 FNYEAQ, per germline. Whole-study results and caveats: Naive subsets had comparable surface CD5, so TRB CDR3 properties gauged TCR strength.

Libraries were UMI-labeled 5' RACE TRB cDNA. Reanalyzing the 5' RACE reads, TCRdb keeps one entry per CDR3 protein, without DNA. Its listing shows roughly 86,000 distinct CDR3 sequences. The sequenced sample was naive CXCR3- CD8+ T cells from blood. Described subset: CD45RO-CCR7+CD27+CD95- naive CD8+ T cells lacking CXCR3 (TNR3-). The sequence came from a human donor in good health. Some clones in this sample may be carry-over from other donors' samples. The rearrangement joins TRBV7-6 to TRBJ2-2; TCRdb indicates TRBD1, and absent DNA this call remains unverified. The CDR3 loop reads CASSQPWTGDNTGELFF.